Shown below are 23 T cell receptor beta chains from a single sample sequenced in a study of cytomegalovirus exposure and HLA in healthy donors. PCR employed 60 Vbeta and 13 Jbeta primers. Profiling relied on immunoSEQ multiplex PCR, and the TCRdb table lists in-frame clones only, not all of them. Its table records some 150,000 clones. Material: PBMCs. The source is a woman aged 18-29 years in good health and CMV-seropositive.

In DNA, the CDR3 is TGTGCCATCAGGACCGGGACTAGCCTTAGCACAGATACGCAGTATTTT. This gives the protein CAIRTGTSLSTDTQYF. The rearrangement links TRBV10-3 to TRBJ2-3; 9 bases line up with TRBD2. The germline CDR1 and CDR2 sequences are ENHRY and SYGVKD. After removal of 6 bases from V and 0 bases from J, the junction contained 7 bases not matched to a gene. The CDR3 has 16 residues.

This chain links TRBV6-1 with TRBJ2-3, with 7 bases aligning to TRBD1. The V gene's germline CDR1 is MNHNS and CDR2 SASEGT. The J segment lost 2 bases and the V segment lost 7 bases, leaving 9 bases of the junction unmatched. The CDR3 loop spans 15 amino acids. In DNA, the CDR3 is TGTGCCAGCAACCCACCGGGACAGCCCACAGATACGCAGTATTTT. Translating gives CASNPPGQPTDTQYF.

The V call is TRBV5-6, the J call TRBJ2-5; TRBD1 matches at 7 bases. Germline CDR1 is SGHDT and CDR2 is YYEEEE. The trim removed 7 bases at V and 4 bases at J, leaving 7 bases unmatched. This CDR3 has 13 amino acids. The CDR3: CASYIGGVETQYF. In DNA form, the CDR3 reads TGTGCCAGCTATATAGGGGGCGTAGAGACCCAGTACTTC.

The chain uses TRBV4-3 and TRBJ1-6, with D possibly matching TRBD1 (5 bases). Germline CDR1 LGHNA, CDR2 YSLEER. The V end was cut by 0 bases, the J end by 1 base, with 22 bases between. CDR3 length: 21 amino acids. The CDR3 DNA reads as TGCGCCAGCAGCCAAGACCCCACCGGGACCAGAGGAGGGTCCTATAATTCACCCCTCCACTTT. Translated: CASSQDPTGTRGGSYNSPLHF.

The V gene is TRBV28, the J gene TRBJ1-3; D is unclear. CDR1 MDHEN and CDR2 SYDVKM come from the germline V gene. The CDR3 loop spans 15 amino acids. Trimming removed 2 bases from V and 7 bases from J, with 15 bases in between. CDR3 region: CASSLAQGLKNTIYF. DNA of the CDR3: TGTGCCAGCAGTTTAGCCCAAGGACTGAAGAACACCATATATTTT.

V usage is TRBV6-1 and J usage is TRBJ1-3, with 9 bases matching TRBD1. Trimming took 6 bases from V and 7 from J; bases not matched to a gene: 7. This CDR3 contains 14 residues. The germline CDR1 and CDR2 sequences are MNHNS and SASEGT. This CDR3 is CASRQGANGNTIYF. The CDR3 region has the DNA TGTGCCAGCAGACAGGGGGCGAACGGGAACACCATATATTTT.

The V gene is TRBV6-1, the J gene TRBJ1-1; no firm D call. Germline CDR1 reads MNHNS; CDR2 reads SASEGT. Between the trimmed V and J ends, which lost 4 bases and 0 bases, there was a span of 9 bases. The CDR3 runs to 14 residues. CDR3 sequence: CASSATQMNTEAFF. CDR3 nucleotide sequence: TGTGCCAGCAGTGCCACCCAGATGAACACTGAAGCTTTCTTT.

The chain links TRBV19 to TRBJ1-6, with D possibly being TRBD1 (5 bases). The CDR3 is 13 amino acids. Between the trimmed V and J ends, which lost 4 bases and 14 bases, there was a span of 15 bases. Germline CDR1 LNHDA, CDR2 SQIVND (reference sequence). CDR3 residues: CASSTDIAGALHF. CDR3 coding DNA: TGTGCCAGTAGTACGGACATTGCGGGGGCCCTCCACTTT. The full variable domain, its missing parts supplied by reference TRBV19 and TRBJ1-6, is DGGITQSPKYLFRKEGQNVTLSCEQNLNHDAMYWYRQDPGQGLRLIYYSQIVNDFQKGDIAEGYSVSREKKESFPLTVTSAQKNPTAFYLCASSTDIAGALHFGNGTRLTVT.

The chain employs TRBV11-2 and TRBJ2-7, with 7 positions matching TRBD2. The CDR3 sequence is 15 residues long. CDR1 SGHAT and CDR2 FQNNGV come from the germline V gene. The junction had 8 bases not matched to a gene; V was cut back by 3 bases and J by 3 bases. The CDR3 coding sequence is TGTGCCAGCAGCTTTCATGAGCGGGGCCTCTACGAGCAGTACTTC. It encodes CASSFHERGLYEQYF.

The rearrangement links TRBV30 to TRBJ1-5, with D possibly matching TRBD1 (6 bases). Trimming pared 4 bases from V and 6 bases from J, leaving 16 bases between. Germline V lookup: CDR1 GTSNPN, CDR2 SVGIG (reference sequence). This CDR3 spans 14 amino acids. The CDR3 sequence: CAWTVGGRGQPQHF. DNA of the CDR3: TGTGCCTGGACAGTAGGGGGTAGGGGTCAGCCCCAGCATTTT. Together with reference TRBV30 and TRBJ1-5, the CDR3 gives the full variable domain: SQTIHQWPATLVQPVGSPLSLECTVEGTSNPNLYWYRQAAGRGLQLLFYSVGIGQISSEVPQNLSASRPQDRQFILSSKKLLLSDSGFYLCAWTVGGRGQPQHFGDGTRLSIL.

As regards this clone: The junction differs from germline at one of its ends, possibly a read error. The V and J genes are TRBV10-1 and TRBJ2-3; 9 nucleotides line up with TRBD1. The CDR3 has 15 residues. The germline V gene has CDR1 WNHNN and CDR2 SYGVQD (reference sequence). In DNA form, the CDR3 reads TGCGCCAGCGGGGACAGGGTTACTAGCATCGATATGCAGTATTTT. It encodes CASGDRVTSIDMQYF.

The CDR3 here is CASSLAPAGGWETQYF. For the CDR3, the DNA is TGTGCCAGCAGCTTAGCACCAGCGGGGGGTTGGGAGACCCAGTACTTC. This chain links TRBV7-8 with TRBJ2-5, with 9 nucleotides matching TRBD2. CDR3 length equals 16 residues. Germline V gene sequence: CDR1 SGHVS, CDR2 FQNEAQ. With 0 bases clipped from V and 5 bases from J, the junction kept 7 bases outside the gene matches.

The rearrangement joins TRBV28 to TRBJ1-5; D gene ambiguous. This CDR3 is built from 13 residues. V lost 6 bases and J lost 1, with 7 bases in between. Germline V gives CDR1 MDHEN, CDR2 SYDVKM. CDR3 sequence (DNA): TGTGCCAGCAGCTATCCAAGCAATCAGCCCCAGCATTTT. The encoded protein is CASSYPSNQPQHF.

The chain recombines TRBV10-2 with TRBJ2-5, with 10 positions matching TRBD1. With 4 bases clipped from V and 5 bases from J, the junction kept 10 bases outside the gene matches. The CDR3 loop spans 16 amino acids. The germline V gene encodes CDR1 WSHSY and CDR2 SAAADI. The CDR3 coding sequence is TGCGCCAGCAGTGGGGGGGGACAGGGGACAATCGAGACCCAGTACTTC. It codes for CASSGGGQGTIETQYF.

The V gene is TRBV5-1, the J gene TRBJ1-2, with 9 bases aligning to TRBD1. This CDR3 is 13 amino acids long. With 3 bases clipped from V and 7 bases from J, the junction kept 4 bases outside the gene matches. The germline gives CDR1 SGHRS, CDR2 YFSETQ. As DNA, the CDR3 is TGCGCCAGCAGCTCCGGACAGGGGTCTGGCTACACCTTC. This encodes CASSSGQGSGYTF.

This chain links TRBV5-1 with TRBJ2-3, with 11 bases identical to TRBD2. The CDR3 has 16 amino acids. Germline assignment: CDR1 SGHRS and CDR2 YFSETQ. J gave up 2 bases and V 4 bases, and 6 bases lay outside the gene matches. As DNA, the CDR3 is TGCGCCAGCAGCCCGGGGACTAGCGGTTACACAGATACGCAGTATTTT. It is translated as CASSPGTSGYTDTQYF.

The V and J genes are TRBV11-2 and TRBJ2-5; 9 bases map to TRBD2. Germline V gene sequence: CDR1 SGHAT, CDR2 FQNNGV. The CDR3 has 14 residues. The V and J ends lost 6 bases and 5 bases, in that order; junction bases with no gene match: 7. CDR3 bases: TGTGCCAGCAGGCGGGGGGGGGTCGCGGAGACCCAGTACTTC. Translated, it gives CASRRGGVAETQYF.

This chain links TRBV30 with TRBJ2-3, with 10 nucleotides matching TRBD2. CDR3 length: 16 amino acids. Germline V CDR1 and CDR2: GTSNPN, SVGIG (reference sequence). The trim removed 7 bases at V and 8 bases at J, leaving 18 bases unmatched. Here the CDR3 reads CALIHRSGGAGFTQYF. Written as DNA, the CDR3 is TGTGCCTTGATCCACCGAAGCGGGGGGGCAGGTTTTACGCAGTATTTT. Combining the CDR3 with reference TRBV30 and TRBJ2-3 gives the whole variable domain SQTIHQWPATLVQPVGSPLSLECTVEGTSNPNLYWYRQAAGRGLQLLFYSVGIGQISSEVPQNLSASRPQDRQFILSSKKLLLSDSGFYLCALIHRSGGAGFTQYFGPGTRLTVL.

The V call is TRBV27, the J call TRBJ2-5, with 10 bases matching TRBD2. Germline-derived CDR1 and CDR2 are MNHEY and SMNVEV (reference sequence). V was pared by 5 bases and J by 5 bases, with 8 bases of the junction left unmatched. The CDR3 has 15 residues. The CDR3 bases are TGTGCCAGCAGTACACGAGCGGGGGGGCTGGAGACCCAGTACTTC. This encodes CASSTRAGGLETQYF.

The chain is built from TRBV6-5 and TRBJ1-5; D is uncertain. CDR1 is MNHEY, CDR2 SVGAGI, per germline. Deletions cut 10 bases from V and 2 bases from J, with 15 bases between. This CDR3 has 14 amino acids. The CDR3 DNA reads as TGTGCCACCTCGGGTGTGAGGGGCAATCAGCCCCAGCATTTT. Translating gives CATSGVRGNQPQHF.

Of note for this clone: The sample has other DNA sequences that encode this CDR3 too. The chain is built from TRBV15 and TRBJ1-2, with TRBD1 matching 8 bases. The CDR3 has 13 residues. Germline CDR1 LNHNV, CDR2 YYDKDF (reference sequence). The J segment lost 7 bases and the V segment lost 5 bases, leaving 6 bases of the junction unmatched. CDR3 amino acids: CATSPGQGGGYTF. CDR3 in DNA: TGTGCCACCAGCCCCGGACAGGGTGGTGGCTACACCTTC. Supplemented by reference TRBV15 and TRBJ1-2, the full variable domain reads DAMVIQNPRYQVTQFGKPVTLSCSQTLNHNVMYWYQQKSSQAPKLLFHYYDKDFNNEADTPDNFQSRRPNTSFCFLDIRSPGLGDTAMYLCATSPGQGGGYTFGSGTRLTVV.

In nucleotides, the CDR3 is TGTGCCACCAGCAGAGCGATAGCGACGACCTACGAGCAGTACTTC. Encoded protein: CATSRAIATTYEQYF. The chain couples TRBV15 to TRBJ2-5, with D tentatively TRBD2 (5 bases). TRBJ2-7 explains the end of the DNA better; the J call may be wrong. The CDR3 spans 15 residues. CDR1 is LNHNV and CDR2 is YYDKDF in the germline V gene (reference sequence).

The chain combines TRBV29-1 with TRBJ2-1, with a possible D match to TRBD1 (6 bases). Trimming stripped 7 bases from V and 10 bases from J, with 17 bases between. Germline V gene sequence: CDR1 SQVTM, CDR2 ANQGSEA. This CDR3 has 12 residues. This chain's CDR3 is CSALDNRDEQFF. CDR3 in DNA: TGCAGCGCACTGGACAACAGGGACGAGCAGTTCTTC.